The rows below give T cell receptor beta chains drawn from one sample of a study of shared clonotypes between healthy human individuals. Using immunoSEQ multiplex PCR, the repertoire was profiled, and TCRdb retains in-frame clones only, with some absent. The sample carries under 850,000 clones, 92% recorded once. Source material: naive CD8+ T cells sorted from blood. The receptors were sampled from a man aged 25 to 45 in good health. Each CDR3 is given with its conserved first and last residue. Fields, in order: J gene, clone size, D gene, V gene, CDR3 DNA, CDR3 protein. D genes are given only for firm matches. Rows may omit the clone size; those that give it use once, few, many or a size class.

TRBJ1-1 once - TRBV11-2 TGTGCCAGCAGCGAACAGTCCGATCCTGAAGCTTTCTTT CASSEQSDPEAFF
TRBJ1-1 - - TRBV9 TGTGCCAGCAGCGTAGAAGTATACACTGAAGCTTTCTTT CASSVEVYTEAFF
TRBJ2-2 - TRBD2 TRBV27 TGTGCCAGCAGTTTAAGGCTAGCGGACCCTCCCGGGGAGCTGTTTTTT CASSLRLADPPGELFF
TRBJ2-3 - TRBD2 TRBV7-3 TGTGCCAGCAGCTTAGGCCTAGCGGGGCTAGGGAGTACAGATACGCAGTATTTT CASSLGLAGLGSTDTQYF
TRBJ1-4 once - TRBV10-3 TGTGCCATCAGTGAGGCCGGGACTGGACCTAATGAAAAACTGTTTTTT CAISEAGTGPNEKLFF
TRBJ2-1 - TRBD2 TRBV27 TGTGCCAGCAGTTGGGGCGCGGGAGATTTAACCTACAATGAGCAGTTCTTC CASSWGAGDLTYNEQFF
TRBJ2-1 - - TRBV2 TGTGCCAGCATAGGAGGGGTGCAGGAGCAGTTCTTC CASIGGVQEQFF
TRBJ2-7 - - TRBV4-1 TGCGCCAGCAGCCCATCCAGCGGTTCCTGGGGAGAGCAGTACTTC CASSPSSGSWGEQYF
TRBJ2-7 - TRBD2 TRBV7-9 TGTGCCAGCAGCCAAGGGGGTAGCGGGAGCAGCTCCTACGAGCAGTACTTC CASSQGGSGSSSYEQYF
TRBJ2-3 few TRBD2 TRBV15 TGTGCCACCACAGCGGGAGCGGGCACAGATACGCAGTATTTT CATTAGAGTDTQYF
TRBJ2-7 - TRBD1 TRBV27 TGTGCCAGCAGCGGACAGGGGCTCGGGTCGAAAGAGCAGTACTTC CASSGQGLGSKEQYF
TRBJ1-1 - - TRBV7-6 TGTGCCAGCAGCGCCGGGATAACCACTGAAGCTTTCTTT CASSAGITTEAFF
TRBJ2-7 - - TRBV27 TGTGCCAGCAGTTTATCGGCGCCGGATGATGAGTACTTC CASSLSAPDDEYF
TRBJ2-1 - TRBD2 TRBV29-1 TGCAGCGTTTCCCTTACTTCGGGACTAGGGTCCTACAATGAGCAGTTCTTC CSVSLTSGLGSYNEQFF
TRBJ1-1 - TRBD1 TRBV4-2 TGTGCCAGCAGCCAACAACAGGGGGCGGGCACTGAAGCTTTCTTT CASSQQQGAGTEAFF
TRBJ2-1 - - TRBV7-3 TGTGCCAGCAGCTTCCAGGGAATACGCGATGAGCAGTTCTTC CASSFQGIRDEQFF
TRBJ1-3 - - TRBV7-6 TGTGCCAGCAGTCTGCGAGGGGGCTCTGGAAACACCATATATTTT CASSLRGGSGNTIYF
TRBJ2-1 - - TRBV2 TGTGCCAGCAGTGAAGAGACTAGGCTGGTCCTCAATGAGCAGTTCTTC CASSEETRLVLNEQFF
TRBJ2-1 - TRBD2 TRBV14 TGTGCCAGCAGCCAGCCCCTTAGCGGGAGCTCCTACAATGAGCAGTTCTTC CASSQPLSGSSYNEQFF
TRBJ2-5 - - TRBV28 TGTGCCAGCAGTTCCCGGGAGACCGCGCAAGAGACCCAGTACTTC CASSSRETAQETQYF
TRBJ1-2 - TRBD1 TRBV9 TGTGCCAGCAGCGACAGGGACAGCGGTAACTATGGCTACACCTTC CASSDRDSGNYGYTF
TRBJ2-2 - - TRBV2 TGTGCCACCACCGCGAGACAGGAAGACACCGGGGAGCTGTTTTTT CATTARQEDTGELFF
TRBJ1-1 - - TRBV28 TGTGCCAGCAGCTGGCCGACAGGAGCCGGGGCGGACACTGAAGCTTTCTTT CASSWPTGAGADTEAFF
TRBJ2-1 - - TRBV9 TGTGCCAGCGATTCCGGATCCACCTACAATGAGCAGTTCTTC CASDSGSTYNEQFF
TRBJ1-4 - - TRBV6-6 TGTGCCAGCAGTTACCTGGGGGGGGATGAAAAACTGTTTTTT CASSYLGGDEKLFF
TRBJ2-7 - - TRBV28 TGTGCCAGCATGAGTGTTGATCCGGCGGTCTCCTACGAGCAGTACTTC CASMSVDPAVSYEQYF
TRBJ2-1 - - TRBV5-6 TGTGCCAGCAGCTACCAGGGAACCTACAATGAGCAGTTCTTC CASSYQGTYNEQFF
TRBJ2-1 - - TRBV5-1 TGCGCCAGCAGCTTGGTTTCTAGCGCTCGCAATGAGCAGTTCTTC CASSLVSSARNEQFF
TRBJ2-3 - - TRBV9 TGTGCCAGCAGCGTATCAGGGAACACAGATACGCAGTATTTT CASSVSGNTDTQYF
TRBJ2-1 - - TRBV11-2 TGTGCCAGCAGCTTAGTAGGTGGGGGAGAGTCCTACAATGAGCAGTTCTTC CASSLVGGGESYNEQFF
TRBJ2-7 - TRBD2 TRBV7-9 TGTGCCAGCAGCCCGGTAGGGCTAGCGGGTCTCTACGAGCAGTACTTC CASSPVGLAGLYEQYF
TRBJ1-5 few - TRBV28 TGTGCCACCTATACGGGGGACCAGCCCCAGCATTTT CATYTGDQPQHF
TRBJ1-1 - - TRBV28 TGTGCCAGCAGTTTATGGCGGGGTGAAGCTTTCTTT CASSLWRGEAFF
TRBJ2-2 - TRBD1 TRBV18 TGTGCCAGCTCTTCGGACAGGGCGGACACCGGGGAGCTGTTTTTT CASSSDRADTGELFF
TRBJ2-7 - - TRBV5-4 TGTGCCAGCAGCTACTGGGGCTTGGAGCAGTACTTC CASSYWGLEQYF
TRBJ2-7 - TRBD2 TRBV11-2 TGTGCCAGCAAACCACTAGCGGGACCCTACGAGCAGTACTTC CASKPLAGPYEQYF
TRBJ1-2 once - TRBV7-2 TGTGCCAGCAGCACTGACCTCTATGGCTACACCTTC CASSTDLYGYTF
TRBJ2-7 - TRBD2 TRBV4-2 TGTGCCAGCAGCCAAGGACTAGCGGGAGAGGTGGACTCCTACGAGCAGTACTTC CASSQGLAGEVDSYEQYF
TRBJ2-1 few - TRBV28 TGTGCCAGCAGTCTGAATGAGCAGTTCTTC CASSLNEQFF
TRBJ2-3 - - TRBV11-3 TGTGCCAGCAGCGGCCCCGGAGATACGCAGTATTTT CASSGPGDTQYF
TRBJ2-1 - TRBD1 TRBV18 TGTGCCAGCTCACTCGACAGGGGTGGTGGTGAGCAGTTCTTC CASSLDRGGGEQFF
TRBJ2-4 - TRBD1 TRBV6-1 TGTGCCAGCAGTGGCTCGGGACAGTTCCTATCTTCGCTGGTCAAAAACATTCAGTACTTC CASSGSGQFLSSLVKNIQYF